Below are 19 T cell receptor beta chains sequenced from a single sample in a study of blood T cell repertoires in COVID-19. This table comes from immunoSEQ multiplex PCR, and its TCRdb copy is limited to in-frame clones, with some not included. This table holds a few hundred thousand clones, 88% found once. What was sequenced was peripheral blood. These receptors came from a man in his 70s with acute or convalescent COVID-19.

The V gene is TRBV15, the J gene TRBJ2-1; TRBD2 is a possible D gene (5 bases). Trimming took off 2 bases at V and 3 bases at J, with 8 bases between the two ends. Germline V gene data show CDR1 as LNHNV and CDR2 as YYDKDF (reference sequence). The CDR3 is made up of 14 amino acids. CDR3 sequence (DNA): TGTGCCACCAGCAGACCGGAGGTCTACAATGAGCAGTTCTTC. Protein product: CATSRPEVYNEQFF.

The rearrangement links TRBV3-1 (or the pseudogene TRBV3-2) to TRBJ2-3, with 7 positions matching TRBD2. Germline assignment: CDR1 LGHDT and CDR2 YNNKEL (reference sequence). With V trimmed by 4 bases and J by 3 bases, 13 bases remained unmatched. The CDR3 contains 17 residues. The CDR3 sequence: CASSPRGAGMSTDTQYF. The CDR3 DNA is TGTGCCAGCAGCCCCCGTGGAGCGGGAATGAGTACAGATACGCAGTATTTT.

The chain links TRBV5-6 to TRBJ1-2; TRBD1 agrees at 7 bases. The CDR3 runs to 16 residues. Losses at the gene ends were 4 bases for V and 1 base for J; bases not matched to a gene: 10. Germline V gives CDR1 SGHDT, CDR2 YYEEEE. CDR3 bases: TGTGCCAGCAGCCCAGAAACGGACAGGTATAACTATGGCTACACCTTC. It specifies CASSPETDRYNYGYTF.

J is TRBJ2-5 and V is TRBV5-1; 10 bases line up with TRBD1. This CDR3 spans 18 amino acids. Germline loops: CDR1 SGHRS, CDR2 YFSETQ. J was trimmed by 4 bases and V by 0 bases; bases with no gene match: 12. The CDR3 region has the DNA TGCGCCAGCAGCTTGGGGACAGGGGGGAACCTAGCGGGAGAGACCCAGTACTTC. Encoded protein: CASSLGTGGNLAGETQYF.

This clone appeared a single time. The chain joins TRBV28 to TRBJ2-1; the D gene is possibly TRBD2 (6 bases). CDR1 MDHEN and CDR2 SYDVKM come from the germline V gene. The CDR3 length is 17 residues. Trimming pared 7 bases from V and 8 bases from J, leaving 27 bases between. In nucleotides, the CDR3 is TGTGCCAGCATACCGTATACTAATGGGGGGATGTCGGATGAGCAGTTCTTC. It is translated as CASIPYTNGGMSDEQFF.

The CDR3 DNA is TGTGCCAGCCGACCGTACGGGACAATCCAAAACATTCAGTACTTC. Protein: CASRPYGTIQNIQYF. This chain uses TRBV6-5 with TRBJ2-4; a possible D gene is TRBD1 (6 bases). The CDR3 covers 15 residues. Deletions cut 8 bases from V and 5 bases from J, with 19 bases between. Germline CDR1 reads MNHEY; CDR2 reads SVGAGI.

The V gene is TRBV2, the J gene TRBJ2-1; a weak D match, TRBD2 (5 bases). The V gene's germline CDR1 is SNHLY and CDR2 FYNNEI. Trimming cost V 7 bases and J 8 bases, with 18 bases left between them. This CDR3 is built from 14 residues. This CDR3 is CASMETNLVDEQFF. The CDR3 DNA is TGTGCCAGCATGGAGACTAATCTCGTGGATGAGCAGTTCTTC. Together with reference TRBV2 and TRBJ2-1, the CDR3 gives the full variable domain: EPEVTQTPSHQVTQMGQEVILRCVPISNHLYFYWYRQILGQKVEFLVSFYNNEISEKSEIFDDQFSVERPDGSNFTLKIRSTKLEDSAMYFCASMETNLVDEQFFGPGTRLTVL.

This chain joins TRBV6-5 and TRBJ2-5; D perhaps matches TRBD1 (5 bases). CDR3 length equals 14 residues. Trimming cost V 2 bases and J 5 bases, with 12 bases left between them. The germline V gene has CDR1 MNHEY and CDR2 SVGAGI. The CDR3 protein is CASSYNRLSETQYF. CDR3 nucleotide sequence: TGTGCCAGCAGTTACAACAGGCTGTCGGAGACCCAGTACTTC.

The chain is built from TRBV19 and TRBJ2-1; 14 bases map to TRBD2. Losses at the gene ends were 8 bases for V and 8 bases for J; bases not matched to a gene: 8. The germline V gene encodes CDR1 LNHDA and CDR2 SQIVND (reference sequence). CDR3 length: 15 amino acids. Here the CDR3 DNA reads TGTGCCAGTGCTCCCGGGACTAGCGGGAGCGATGAGCAGTTCTTC. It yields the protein CASAPGTSGSDEQFF.

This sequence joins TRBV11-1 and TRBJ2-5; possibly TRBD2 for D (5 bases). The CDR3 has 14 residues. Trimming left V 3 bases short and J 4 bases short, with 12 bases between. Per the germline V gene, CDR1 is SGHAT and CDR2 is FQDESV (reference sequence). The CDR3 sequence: CASSFYRGTETQYF. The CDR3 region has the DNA TGTGCCAGCAGCTTTTATCGGGGAACAGAGACCCAGTACTTC.

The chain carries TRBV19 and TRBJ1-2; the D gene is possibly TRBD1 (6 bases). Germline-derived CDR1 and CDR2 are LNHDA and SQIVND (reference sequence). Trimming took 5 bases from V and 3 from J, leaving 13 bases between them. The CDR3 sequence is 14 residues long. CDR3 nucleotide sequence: TGTGCCAGTAGTTCAGAGACAGGCTACTATGGCTACACCTTC. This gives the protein CASSSETGYYGYTF.

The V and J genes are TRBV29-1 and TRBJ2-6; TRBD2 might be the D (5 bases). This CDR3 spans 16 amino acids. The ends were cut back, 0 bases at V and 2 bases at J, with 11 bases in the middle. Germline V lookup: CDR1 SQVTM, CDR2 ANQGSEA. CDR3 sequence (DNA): TGCAGCGTTGAAGATGAGGAGGTCACTGGGGCCAACGTCCTGACTTTC. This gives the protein CSVEDEEVTGANVLTF.

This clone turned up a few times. CDR3 sequence reads: CASSPLRGTPTSEQFF. CDR3 bases: TGTGCCAGCAGCCCCCTGAGAGGGACTCCAACTAGTGAGCAGTTCTTC. The chain joins TRBV3-1 (or the pseudogene TRBV3-2) to TRBJ2-1, with D possibly TRBD2 on 6 matching bases. V was shortened by 4 bases and J by 9 bases, with 22 bases between the two germline ends. This CDR3 spans 16 amino acids. The germline CDR1 and CDR2 sequences are LGHDT and YNNKEL (reference sequence).

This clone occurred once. CDR3 sequence: CASSLSSGSSEQFF. CDR3 nucleotide sequence: TGCGCCAGCAGCCTCTCTAGCGGGAGTAGTGAGCAGTTCTTC. The rearrangement joins TRBV4-1 to TRBJ2-1, with 10 bases matching TRBD2. The V gene end was trimmed by 4 bases and the J gene end by 9 bases; junction bases not matched to a gene: 6. CDR3 size: 14 residues. The V gene's germline CDR1 is MGHRA and CDR2 YSYEKL.

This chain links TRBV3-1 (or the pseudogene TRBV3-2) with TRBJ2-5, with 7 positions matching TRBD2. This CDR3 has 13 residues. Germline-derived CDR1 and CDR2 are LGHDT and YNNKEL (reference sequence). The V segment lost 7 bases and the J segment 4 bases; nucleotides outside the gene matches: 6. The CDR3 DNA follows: TGTGCCAGCACCCTTTTAGCGGGAGAGACCCAGTACTTC. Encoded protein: CASTLLAGETQYF.

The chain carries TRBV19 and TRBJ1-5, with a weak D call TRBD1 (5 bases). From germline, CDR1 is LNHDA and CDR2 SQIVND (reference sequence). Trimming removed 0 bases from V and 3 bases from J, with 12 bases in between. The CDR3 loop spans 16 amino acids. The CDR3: CASSIDSDRPNQPQHF. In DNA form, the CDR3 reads TGTGCCAGTAGTATAGATTCCGACAGACCCAATCAGCCCCAGCATTTT.

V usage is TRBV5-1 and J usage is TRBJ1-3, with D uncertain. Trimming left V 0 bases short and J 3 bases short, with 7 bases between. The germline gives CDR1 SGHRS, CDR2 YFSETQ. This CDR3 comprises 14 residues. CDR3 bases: TGCGCCAGCAGCTTGGGCGCCGGTGGAAACACCATATATTTT. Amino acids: CASSLGAGGNTIYF.

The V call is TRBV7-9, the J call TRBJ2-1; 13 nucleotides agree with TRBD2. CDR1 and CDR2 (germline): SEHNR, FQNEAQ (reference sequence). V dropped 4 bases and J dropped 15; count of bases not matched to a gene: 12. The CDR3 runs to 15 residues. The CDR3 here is CASSSGLAGELLRFF. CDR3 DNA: TGTGCCAGCAGCTCCGGACTAGCGGGAGAGCTCCTACGGTTCTTC.

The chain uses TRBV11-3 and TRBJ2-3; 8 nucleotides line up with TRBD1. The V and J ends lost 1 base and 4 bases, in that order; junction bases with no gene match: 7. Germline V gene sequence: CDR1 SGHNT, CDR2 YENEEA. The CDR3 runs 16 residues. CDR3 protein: CASSLGVDRVADTQYF. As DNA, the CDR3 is TGTGCCAGCAGCTTAGGCGTGGACAGGGTAGCAGATACGCAGTATTTT.